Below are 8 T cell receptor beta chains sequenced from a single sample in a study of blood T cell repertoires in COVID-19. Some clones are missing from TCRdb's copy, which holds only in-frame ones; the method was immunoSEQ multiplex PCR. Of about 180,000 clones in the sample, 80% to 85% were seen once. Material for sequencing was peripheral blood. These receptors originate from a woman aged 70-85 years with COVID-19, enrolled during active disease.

In DNA, the CDR3 is TGTGCCAGCAAGGGACTTCGGAGTCTCTATGGCTACACCTTC. Translating gives CASKGLRSLYGYTF. The chain uses TRBV6-5 and TRBJ1-2; D possibly corresponds to TRBD1 (5 bases). V was clipped by 7 bases and J by 4 bases, with 16 bases between them. CDR3 size: 14 residues. Germline CDR1 MNHEY, CDR2 SVGAGI.

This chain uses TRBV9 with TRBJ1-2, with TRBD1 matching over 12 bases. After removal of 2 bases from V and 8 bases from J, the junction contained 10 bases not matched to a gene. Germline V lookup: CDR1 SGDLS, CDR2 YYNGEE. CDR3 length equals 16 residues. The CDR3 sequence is CASSVGRPGQGAGYTF. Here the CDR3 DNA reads TGTGCCAGCAGCGTCGGGAGACCGGGACAGGGGGCGGGCTACACCTTC.

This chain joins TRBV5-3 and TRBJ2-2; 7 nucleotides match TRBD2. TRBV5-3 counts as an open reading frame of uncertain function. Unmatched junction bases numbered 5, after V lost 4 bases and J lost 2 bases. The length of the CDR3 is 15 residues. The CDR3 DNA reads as TGTGCCAGAAGCCTGGGGAGGGGTAACACCGGGGAGCTGTTTTTT. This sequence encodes CARSLGRGNTGELFF.

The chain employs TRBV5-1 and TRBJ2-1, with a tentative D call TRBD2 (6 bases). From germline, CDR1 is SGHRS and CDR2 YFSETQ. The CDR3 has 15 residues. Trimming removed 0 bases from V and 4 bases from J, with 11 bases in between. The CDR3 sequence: CASSLGVAAYNEQFF. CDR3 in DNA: TGCGCCAGCAGCTTGGGAGTAGCGGCTTACAATGAGCAGTTCTTC.

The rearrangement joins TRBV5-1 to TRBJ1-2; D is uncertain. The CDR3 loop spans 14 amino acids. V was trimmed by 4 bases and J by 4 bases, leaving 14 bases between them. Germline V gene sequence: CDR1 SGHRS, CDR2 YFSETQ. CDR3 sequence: CASSRELGAYGYTF. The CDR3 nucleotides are TGCGCCAGCAGCCGGGAGCTTGGTGCCTATGGCTACACCTTC.

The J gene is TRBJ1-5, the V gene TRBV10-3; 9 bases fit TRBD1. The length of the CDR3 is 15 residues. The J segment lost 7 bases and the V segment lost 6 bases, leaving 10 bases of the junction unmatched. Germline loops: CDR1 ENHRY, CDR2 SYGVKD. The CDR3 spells CAIRPGQGGEQPQHF. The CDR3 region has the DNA TGTGCCATCAGACCGGGACAGGGTGGTGAGCAGCCCCAGCATTTT.

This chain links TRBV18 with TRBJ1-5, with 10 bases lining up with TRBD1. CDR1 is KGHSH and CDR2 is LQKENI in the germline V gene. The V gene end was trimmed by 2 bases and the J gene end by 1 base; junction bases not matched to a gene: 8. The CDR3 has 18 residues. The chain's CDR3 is CASSPAMGQGKSNQPQHF. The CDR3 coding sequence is TGTGCCAGCTCACCAGCCATGGGACAGGGGAAGAGCAATCAGCCCCAGCATTTT.

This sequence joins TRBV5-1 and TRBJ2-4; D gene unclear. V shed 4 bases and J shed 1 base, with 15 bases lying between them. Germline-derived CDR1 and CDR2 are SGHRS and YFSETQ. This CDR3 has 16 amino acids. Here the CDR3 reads CASSHSTLSAKNIQYF. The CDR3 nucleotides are TGCGCCAGCAGCCATTCCACACTATCGGCCAAAAACATTCAGTACTTC.